The rows below give T cell receptor beta chains drawn from one sample of a study of cytomegalovirus exposure and HLA in healthy donors. Some clones are missing from TCRdb's copy, which holds only in-frame ones; the method was immunoSEQ multiplex PCR. The sample records around 150,000 clones, 80% to 90% being singletons. The sequenced sample was PBMCs. The receptors were sampled from a woman aged 18 to 35 in good health and CMV-seronegative. Both conserved end residues are part of each CDR3. D genes are given only for firm matches. Expanded clones are given a class, and other clones once, few, many or no size at all.

v_call	j_call	clone_size	d_call	cdr3_nt	cdr3_aa
TRBV19	TRBJ2-1	.	.	TGTGCCAGTCCCGGGGATTGTTCTAGTCTGTTCTTC	CASPGDCSSLFF
TRBV9	TRBJ1-3	.	.	TGTGCCAGCAGCCGGGGGGCCAGGGTAGAAGGAAACACCATATATTTT	CASSRGARVEGNTIYF
TRBV5-1	TRBJ2-5	.	TRBD2	TGCGCCAGCAGCTTAATCCCGGGAGGACAAGAGACCCAGTACTTC	CASSLIPGGQETQYF
TRBV7-3	TRBJ1-1	.	TRBD1	TGTGCCAGCAGCTTAGGACAGGGGGCTGAAGCTTTCTTT	CASSLGQGAEAFF
TRBV2	TRBJ1-5	.	.	TGTGCCAGCAATTCACAGGGAAGCAATCAGCCCCAGCATTTT	CASNSQGSNQPQHF
TRBV27	TRBJ2-7	.	TRBD1	TGTGCCAGCAGTCCCGGACAGGCTGCCTACGAGCAGTACTTC	CASSPGQAAYEQYF
TRBV10-1	TRBJ2-6	.	.	TGCGCCAGCCAGGCTTCTGGGGCCAACGTCCTGACTTTT	CASQASGANVLTF
TRBV7-3	TRBJ2-3	few	TRBD2	TGTGCCAGCAGCTTAATGAGTTGGCGGGGGGGCCTGGCTACGCAGTATTTT	CASSLMSWRGGLATQYF
TRBV7-9	TRBJ2-3	.	TRBD1	TGTGCCAGCAGCTTCCAGGGGGCGACAGATACGCAGTATTTT	CASSFQGATDTQYF
TRBV11-2	TRBJ1-5	once	TRBD1	TGTGCCAGCAGCTTCGGACAGGGGGATCAGCCCCAGCATTTT	CASSFGQGDQPQHF
TRBV27	TRBJ2-7	once	TRBD1	TGTGCCAGCAGTTTATCGGTCAGGGGGCACTACGAGCAGTACTTC	CASSLSVRGHYEQYF
TRBV5-6	TRBJ1-5	.	TRBD1	TGTGCCAGCAGCTTCGGGACAGGGAATCAGCCCCAGCATTTT	CASSFGTGNQPQHF
TRBV10-2	TRBJ2-1	.	TRBD2	TGCGCCATTTCCCGGGTGGCTAGCGGGAGGGAGGTCAATGAGCAGTTCTTC	CAISRVASGREVNEQFF
TRBV7-3	TRBJ2-1	.	TRBD2	TGTGCCAGCAGCTTAGGGGGGGAAAATGAGCAGTTCTTC	CASSLGGENEQFF
TRBV6-1	TRBJ2-7	.	.	TGTGCCAGCAGCGCTACAGACTACGAGCAGTACTTC	CASSATDYEQYF